A selection of T cell receptor beta chains follows, all from one sample in a study of beta chain features in type 1 diabetes. Profiled with immunoSEQ multiplex PCR; TCRdb holds only in-frame clones, not every one. The sample consists of some 270,000 clones, approximately 10% of them appearing once. The material sequenced was naive CD4+ T cells from blood. The receptors derive from a young man with type 1 diabetes. CDR3s include the opening cysteine and the closing phenylalanine or tryptophan. The D gene is left open where the match is weak. Only some rows state a clone size, as once, few, many or a class for expanded clones.

clone_size cdr3_length j_call d_call v_call cdr3_aa cdr3_nt
- 14 TRBJ1-4 - TRBV5-1 CASSFAGNREKLFF TGCGCCAGCAGCTTTGCAGGGAATCGTGAAAAACTGTTTTTT
- 15 TRBJ1-2 - TRBV6-5 CASSYDPGQRYGYTF TGTGCCAGCAGTTACGACCCTGGACAGCGTTATGGCTACACCTTC
few 14 TRBJ1-4 TRBD1 TRBV2 CASDDGTGGLKLFF TGTGCCAGCGACGATGGGACAGGGGGGCTTAAACTGTTTTTT
few 13 TRBJ1-6 - TRBV6-1 CAASEQGESPLHF TGTGCCGCCTCTGAACAGGGAGAGTCACCCCTCCACTTT
few 14 TRBJ1-2 TRBD1 TRBV5-1 CASSLRGTDRGYTF TGCGCCAGCAGCTTACGCGGGACAGATCGTGGCTACACCTTC
few 12 TRBJ2-5 TRBD2 TRBV28 CGASGEGGTQYF TGTGGGGCTAGCGGGGAAGGTGGGACCCAGTACTTC
few 14 TRBJ1-5 TRBD1 TRBV19 CASSIGAQGGPQHF TGTGCCAGTAGTATAGGGGCACAGGGGGGCCCCCAGCATTTT
few 12 TRBJ2-7 - TRBV28 CASGRGSYEQYF TGTGCCAGCGGCCGGGGTTCCTACGAGCAGTACTTC
- 16 TRBJ1-3 TRBD1 TRBV4-1 CASSRQGVTSGNTIYF TGCGCCAGCAGCCGACAGGGGGTAACTTCTGGAAACACCATATATTTT
few 12 TRBJ1-4 - TRBV27 CASRTSGEKLFF TGTGCCAGCAGGACTAGTGGGGAAAAACTGTTTTTT
few 16 TRBJ2-3 TRBD2 TRBV28 CASSPRGSGGSDTQYF TGTGCCAGCAGTCCCAGGGGTAGCGGGGGTTCAGATACGCAGTATTTT
few 14 TRBJ2-5 - TRBV5-1 CASSLGGGAETQYF TGCGCCAGCAGCTTGGGAGGAGGGGCGGAGACCCAGTACTTC
- 15 TRBJ2-1 TRBD1 TRBV6-5 CASSYGDSAYNEQFF TGTGCCAGCAGTTACGGGGACAGTGCCTACAATGAGCAGTTCTTC
- 13 TRBJ2-7 - TRBV7-2 CASSLAPLSEQYF TGTGCCAGCAGCTTAGCACCCTTGAGCGAGCAGTACTTC
few 14 TRBJ1-3 - TRBV6-5 CASSHDRFGNTIYF TGTGCCAGCAGCCACGACAGGTTTGGAAACACCATATATTTT
few 15 TRBJ2-1 TRBD1 TRBV5-1 CASSPGGDRGDEQFF TGCGCCAGCAGCCCGGGAGGGGACAGGGGCGATGAGCAGTTCTTC
- 13 TRBJ2-2 - TRBV2 CASSEVRQEELFF TGTGCCAGCAGTGAGGTCCGGCAGGAGGAGCTGTTTTTT
- 14 TRBJ2-7 TRBD1 TRBV7-2 CASSLATGLDEQYF TGTGCCAGCAGCTTAGCGACAGGGCTTGACGAGCAGTACTTC
- 14 TRBJ1-1 TRBD1 TRBV19 CASSLGQGRTEAFF TGTGCCAGTAGTCTCGGACAGGGGAGGACTGAAGCTTTCTTT
- 16 TRBJ2-1 - TRBV14 CASSQGQGLIDNEQFF TGTGCCAGCAGCCAAGGGCAGGGCCTGATTGATAATGAGCAGTTCTTC
- 15 TRBJ2-3 TRBD2 TRBV5-4 CASSQAGGQADTQYF TGTGCCAGCAGCCAAGCGGGGGGGCAGGCAGATACGCAGTATTTT
few 14 TRBJ2-1 - TRBV11-2 CASSARQSYNEQFF TGTGCCAGCAGCGCGAGACAGTCCTACAATGAGCAGTTCTTC
few 12 TRBJ1-1 TRBD1 TRBV5-1 CASSYGQGPAFF TGCGCCAGCAGCTACGGACAGGGCCCGGCTTTCTTT
- 13 TRBJ1-1 - TRBV29-1 CSVERGLYTEAFF TGCAGCGTTGAAAGGGGCCTGTACACTGAAGCTTTCTTT
few 16 TRBJ2-1 - TRBV5-6 CASSLVGLSSYNEQFF TGTGCCAGCAGCTTGGTGGGACTGAGCTCCTACAATGAGCAGTTCTTC
- 16 TRBJ1-6 TRBD1 TRBV28 CASRTGGEPQPSPLHF TGTGCCAGCAGGACAGGGGGCGAACCCCAGCCTTCACCCCTCCACTTT
few 18 TRBJ2-1 TRBD2 TRBV5-4 CASPGTSGPLGSYNEQFF TGTGCCAGTCCCGGGACTAGCGGCCCCCTCGGGTCCTACAATGAGCAGTTCTTC
- 13 TRBJ2-1 - TRBV9 CASSVAVGGEQFF TGTGCCAGCAGCGTAGCTGTGGGAGGTGAGCAGTTCTTC
- 17 TRBJ2-1 TRBD2 TRBV5-1 CASRQDPFGGGSNEQFF TGCGCCAGCAGACAGGACCCCTTCGGCGGGGGGTCAAATGAGCAGTTCTTC
few 16 TRBJ2-1 TRBD2 TRBV7-2 CASSFLGRGANNEQFF TGTGCCAGCAGTTTCCTAGGGCGGGGGGCAAACAATGAGCAGTTCTTC
few 14 TRBJ2-1 - TRBV7-2 CASTWGTPYNEQFF TGTGCCAGCACCTGGGGGACACCGTACAATGAGCAGTTCTTC
few 13 TRBJ2-1 TRBD2 TRBV7-9 CASNRRGVVEQFF TGTGCCAGCAACCGCCGGGGGGTGGTTGAGCAGTTCTTC
few 13 TRBJ1-2 - TRBV6-5 CASRRNSNYGYTF TGTGCCAGCAGACGAAACAGCAACTATGGCTACACCTTC
few 15 TRBJ1-5 TRBD1 TRBV30 CAADRGKIPGQPQHF TGTGCCGCCGACAGGGGCAAGATCCCTGGGCAGCCCCAGCATTTT
- 16 TRBJ2-7 TRBD2 TRBV5-1 CASSPGPWGGTYEQYF TGCGCCAGCAGCCCCGGGCCGTGGGGAGGGACCTACGAGCAGTACTTC
- 14 TRBJ1-4 TRBD1 TRBV5-1 CASSVGQTATKLFF TGCGCCAGCAGCGTGGGACAGACAGCCACAAAACTGTTTTTT
- 15 TRBJ2-1 TRBD1 TRBV30 CAWTTRDRVYNEQFF TGTGCCTGGACCACCCGAGACAGGGTCTACAATGAGCAGTTCTTC
few 14 TRBJ1-5 - TRBV5-6 CASSLSVGDQPQHF TGTGCCAGCAGCCTATCGGTAGGGGATCAGCCCCAGCATTTT
- 13 TRBJ2-7 - TRBV18 CASSQTGTYEQYF TGTGCCAGCTCACAGACAGGCACCTACGAGCAGTACTTC
- 12 TRBJ1-1 - TRBV18 CASSPLRAEAFF TGTGCCAGCTCACCGCTACGGGCTGAAGCTTTCTTT
- 13 TRBJ2-1 TRBD1 TRBV19 CASRDRGQNEQFF TGTGCCAGTAGGGACAGGGGGCAAAATGAGCAGTTCTTC
few 16 TRBJ2-1 - TRBV4-2 CASSQDWGVHYNEQFF TGTGCCAGCAGCCAAGATTGGGGGGTCCACTACAATGAGCAGTTCTTC
- 15 TRBJ2-1 TRBD2 TRBV9 CASSVGTSGVGEQFF TGTGCCAGCAGCGTAGGGACTAGCGGGGTTGGGGAGCAGTTCTTC
few 14 TRBJ1-2 - TRBV28 CASSSSTGQYGYTF TGTGCCAGCAGTTCCTCTACAGGGCAGTATGGCTACACCTTC
few 14 TRBJ2-7 - TRBV7-2 CASSSRRASYEQYF TGTGCCAGCAGCTCCCGGCGGGCCTCCTACGAGCAGTACTTC
few 13 TRBJ2-1 TRBD2 TRBV5-1 CASSLASSGGPFF TGCGCCAGCAGCTTGGCCTCTAGCGGGGGGCCCTTCTTC
- 14 TRBJ2-7 TRBD1 TRBV5-1 CASSLTGSSYEQYF TGCGCCAGCAGCCTGACAGGGAGCTCCTACGAGCAGTACTTC
few 16 TRBJ2-7 TRBD1 TRBV7-8 CASSFGTADLAYEQYF TGTGCCAGCAGCTTCGGGACAGCCGATTTGGCCTACGAGCAGTACTTC
- 13 TRBJ2-1 TRBD1 TRBV27 CASRMTGGNEQFF TGTGCCAGCAGAATGACAGGGGGCAATGAGCAGTTCTTC
- 14 TRBJ2-2 TRBD1 TRBV4-3 CASSTGEFTGELFF TGCGCCAGTTCGACAGGGGAGTTCACCGGGGAGCTGTTTTTT
- 15 TRBJ1-2 TRBD1 TRBV6-6 CASSLTTGDSYGYTF TGTGCCAGCAGTCTGACGACAGGGGACTCCTATGGCTACACCTTC
- 14 TRBJ2-1 TRBD2 TRBV5-4 CASSASGLAGGQFF TGTGCCAGCAGCGCCTCGGGACTAGCGGGGGGGCAGTTCTTC
- 14 TRBJ2-7 - TRBV9 CASSVGPGEYEQYF TGTGCCAGCAGCGTGGGCCCGGGGGAATACGAGCAGTACTTC
- 12 TRBJ1-2 - TRBV7-9 CASSLTATGYTF TGTGCCAGCAGCTTAACCGCTACTGGCTACACCTTC
- 13 TRBJ2-5 TRBD2 TRBV9 CASTAGGEETQYF TGTGCCAGCACAGCCGGGGGGGAAGAGACCCAGTACTTC
- 14 TRBJ2-7 - TRBV14 CASKSGSSPYEQYF TGTGCCAGCAAAAGCGGATCATCCCCCTACGAGCAGTACTTC
- 13 TRBJ2-1 TRBD2 TRBV5-6 CASTLAGYNEQFF TGTGCCAGCACCCTAGCGGGATACAATGAGCAGTTCTTC
many 14 TRBJ1-2 - TRBV7-8 CASSLGGGSYGYTF TGTGCCAGCAGCTTAGGTGGAGGAAGCTATGGCTACACCTTC
- 15 TRBJ2-3 TRBD1 TRBV5-1 CASSLDGQGVVTQYF TGCGCCAGCAGCTTGGATGGACAGGGAGTAGTAACGCAGTATTTT